A single T cell receptor beta chain is shown here with its context. Its target is unknown. The V end lost 2 bases, the J end lost 1 base, and 12 bases lay between the germline ends. Per the germline V gene, CDR1 is GTSNPN and CDR2 is SVGIG (reference sequence). This CDR3 spans 14 amino acids. This entry is derived from a study of lymphopenia after photon versus proton radiotherapy. Overall study findings and caveats: After the lymphocyte nadir, photon-treated repertoires showed oligoclonal expansion, especially of CD8+ Temra cells. A bigger post-nadir fall in TCR diversity correlated inversely with survival time in deceased patients.

Clones were sequenced by immunoSEQ multiplex PCR, and TCRdb holds only the in-frame ones, with some missing. The data show 55,000 to 70,000 clones, around 86% seen once. Source: peripheral blood, taken from a patient treated with proton-based radiotherapy. The chain has TRBV30 and TRBJ2-7; D not certain. This clonotype was sampled from an older man with esophageal cancer. CDR3: CAWSLQPSSYEQYF. The CDR3 DNA follows: TGTGCCTGGAGTTTACAGCCGTCGTCCTACGAGCAGTACTTC.